These T cell receptor beta chains were read from a single sample in a study of cytomegalovirus exposure and HLA in healthy donors. Generated by immunoSEQ multiplex PCR, the TCRdb table keeps only in-frame clones and is missing some. The table includes about 200,000 clones, 75% to 90% detected once. The specimen was PBMCs. These receptors all come from a woman aged 40 to 50 in good health and CMV-seronegative. CDR3s include the opening cysteine and the closing phenylalanine or tryptophan. The D gene is left open where the match is weak. Clone size is given for some rows only: seen once, a few or many times, or a class if the clone is expanded.

>.|TRBJ1-1|.|TRBV29-1
CSAGGPTNTEAFF
TGCAGCGCGGGGGGGCCGACGAACACTGAAGCTTTCTTT
>.|TRBJ1-1|.|TRBV6-5
CASSYSGGGTEAFF
TGTGCCAGCAGTTACTCGGGGGGTGGCACTGAAGCTTTCTTT
>TRBD1|TRBJ1-5|.|TRBV6-5
CATATGVNQPQHF
TGTGCCACCGCGACAGGGGTGAATCAGCCCCAGCATTTT
>.|TRBJ1-1|.|TRBV28
CASRAQGPPAFF
TGTGCCAGCAGAGCTCAGGGTCCCCCGGCTTTCTTT
>TRBD1|TRBJ2-3|.|TRBV2
CASNRGSLTPGTQYF
TGTGCTTCCAACAGGGGGTCTCTAACCCCAGGTACGCAGTATTTT
>TRBD1|TRBJ1-2|few|TRBV5-4
CASSADREAGYTF
TGTGCCAGCAGCGCGGACAGGGAAGCTGGCTACACCTTC
>TRBD1|TRBJ2-3|.|TRBV28
CASSLTGARRTDTQYF
TGTGCCAGCAGTTTGACAGGGGCCAGACGGACAGATACGCAGTATTTT
>.|TRBJ1-4|.|TRBV5-6
CASSLGQVGKLFF
TGTGCCAGCAGCTTGGGACAAGTCGGAAAACTGTTTTTT
>.|TRBJ1-6|.|TRBV2
CASSEALTLGGPPLHF
TGTGCCAGCAGTGAAGCGCTTACTCTTGGAGGGCCACCCCTCCACTTT
>TRBD1|TRBJ1-1|.|TRBV2
CASGGQGYTEAFF
TGTGCCAGCGGGGGACAGGGATACACTGAAGCTTTCTTT
>TRBD1|TRBJ2-5|.|TRBV30
CAWSRGLSETQYF
TGTGCCTGGAGTAGGGGGCTATCGGAGACCCAGTACTTC
>TRBD2|TRBJ2-5|once|TRBV5-4
CASSPGLARGETQYF
TGTGCCAGCAGCCCGGGACTAGCCCGGGGAGAGACCCAGTACTTC
>TRBD1|TRBJ1-2|.|TRBV9
CASSPVQGAYGYTF
TGTGCCAGCAGCCCGGTGCAGGGGGCATATGGCTACACCTTC
>.|TRBJ1-4|.|TRBV28
CASTGGSEKLFF
TGTGCCAGCACCGGAGGGAGTGAAAAACTGTTTTTT
>.|TRBJ1-1|.|TRBV18
CASSQDPYPGTEAFF
TGTGCCAGCTCACAGGATCCGTACCCGGGCACTGAAGCTTTCTTT
>.|TRBJ1-5|.|TRBV28
CASLGPNNQPQHF
TGTGCCAGCCTGGGGCCGAACAATCAGCCCCAGCATTTT
>.|TRBJ1-1|.|TRBV9
CASSPFPPGEAFF
TGTGCCAGCAGCCCTTTCCCCCCCGGTGAAGCTTTCTTT
>TRBD1|TRBJ1-4|once|TRBV30
CAWRAQGQAPNEKLFF
TGTGCCTGGAGAGCCCAGGGACAGGCGCCTAATGAAAAACTGTTTTTT
>.|TRBJ1-1|.|TRBV19
CASSDSSLSIMNTEAFF
TGTGCCAGTAGTGACAGCAGCCTTTCTATAATGAACACTGAAGCTTTCTTT
>TRBD2|TRBJ2-3|.|TRBV9
CASSAPHRLAGVPYF
TGTGCCAGCAGCGCGCCACACCGACTAGCGGGAGTGCCGTATTTT
>.|TRBJ2-6|.|TRBV6-1
CASSERQPGANVLTF
TGTGCCAGCAGTGAAAGACAGCCTGGGGCCAACGTCCTGACTTTC
>TRBD1|TRBJ2-2|.|TRBV27
CASSSYGTANTGELFF
TGTGCCAGCAGTTCCTACGGGACAGCGAACACCGGGGAGCTGTTTTTT
>TRBD2|TRBJ2-7|few|TRBV19
CASSYRPGRGTYEQYF
TGTGCCAGTAGTTATCGCCCCGGGCGGGGGACCTACGAGCAGTACTTC
>TRBD2|TRBJ2-1|.|TRBV27
CASSTIAGGTYNEQFF
TGTGCCAGCAGTACGATAGCGGGAGGGACCTACAATGAGCAGTTCTTC
>.|TRBJ1-2|few|TRBV20-1
CSAYGQINTF
TGCAGTGCTTACGGACAGATAAACACCTTC
>.|TRBJ2-1|.|TRBV6-4
CASSEEKRTTQFF
TGTGCCAGCAGCGAGGAAAAAAGGACAACCCAGTTCTTC
>.|TRBJ1-2|.|TRBV30
CAWSRAGTNYGYTF
TGTGCCTGGAGTCGAGCCGGGACTAACTATGGCTACACCTTC
>.|TRBJ1-1|once|TRBV5-8
CASSWGGRNTEAFF
TGTGCCAGCAGCTGGGGAGGGAGGAACACTGAAGCTTTCTTT
>TRBD1|TRBJ1-1|.|TRBV5-1
CASSLGTGGETEAFF
TGCGCCAGCAGCTTGGGGACAGGGGGCGAGACTGAAGCTTTCTTT
>.|TRBJ1-1|.|TRBV5-1
CASSLRTEPNTEAFF
TGCGCCAGCAGCCTTAGGACAGAACCGAACACTGAAGCTTTCTTT
>.|TRBJ2-6|.|TRBV5-1
CASKSTEGPSGANVLTF
TGCGCCAGCAAATCTACTGAGGGTCCCTCTGGGGCCAACGTCCTGACTTTC
>TRBD2|TRBJ2-1|.|TRBV10-2
CASTFSGRAYNEQFF
TGCGCCAGCACCTTTAGCGGGAGGGCCTACAATGAGCAGTTCTTC
>TRBD1|TRBJ1-5|.|TRBV2
CASSEGTGGQPQHF
TGTGCCAGCAGTGAAGGGACAGGCGGCCAGCCCCAGCATTTT
>TRBD2|TRBJ2-5|once|TRBV2
CASSGLAGRGETQYF
TGTGCCAGCAGCGGACTAGCGGGAAGGGGGGAGACCCAGTACTTC
>.|TRBJ2-7|.|TRBV21-1
CASSLHGTSGYEQYF
TGTGCCAGCAGCCTACATGGGACTAGCGGCTACGAGCAGTACTTC
>.|TRBJ2-7|.|TRBV18
CASSPGSLSYEQYF
TGTGCCAGCTCCCCCGGGTCCCTCTCCTACGAGCAGTACTTC
>.|TRBJ1-2|.|TRBV7-3
CASSFDSSYGYTF
TGTGCCAGCAGCTTCGACAGCTCCTATGGCTACACCTTC
>.|TRBJ2-3|.|TRBV4-1
CASSQEDVHRSGDTQYF
TGCGCCAGCAGCCAAGAGGACGTCCACCGAAGCGGGGATACGCAGTATTTT
>TRBD2|TRBJ2-5|.|TRBV9
CASSVAWASGQETQYF
TGTGCCAGCAGCGTAGCTTGGGCTAGCGGTCAAGAGACCCAGTACTTC
>.|TRBJ2-7|.|TRBV7-2
CASSQTGYEQYF
TGTGCCAGCAGCCAAACGGGCTACGAGCAGTACTTC
>TRBD2|TRBJ2-3|.|TRBV5-4
CASGLAGVFTQYF
TGTGCCAGCGGACTAGCGGGAGTGTTTACGCAGTATTTT
>.|TRBJ2-3|.|TRBV19
CASSISGHSQYF
TGTGCCAGTAGTATTTCAGGCCATTCGCAGTATTTT
>.|TRBJ1-6|.|TRBV5-4
CASSSRAQGRSPLHF
TGTGCCAGCAGCTCCCGGGCCCAGGGGCGTTCACCCCTCCACTTT
>TRBD1|TRBJ1-5|.|TRBV28
CASSFPTGSYSNQPQHF
TGTGCCAGCAGTTTCCCGACAGGGTCTTATAGCAATCAGCCCCAGCATTTT
>TRBD1|TRBJ2-7|.|TRBV9
CASSVAGRGNEQYF
TGTGCCAGCAGCGTAGCCGGCAGGGGGAACGAGCAGTACTTC
>.|TRBJ2-3|.|TRBV19
CASSQTEVFTDTQYF
TGTGCCAGTAGTCAGACAGAAGTTTTCACAGATACGCAGTATTTT